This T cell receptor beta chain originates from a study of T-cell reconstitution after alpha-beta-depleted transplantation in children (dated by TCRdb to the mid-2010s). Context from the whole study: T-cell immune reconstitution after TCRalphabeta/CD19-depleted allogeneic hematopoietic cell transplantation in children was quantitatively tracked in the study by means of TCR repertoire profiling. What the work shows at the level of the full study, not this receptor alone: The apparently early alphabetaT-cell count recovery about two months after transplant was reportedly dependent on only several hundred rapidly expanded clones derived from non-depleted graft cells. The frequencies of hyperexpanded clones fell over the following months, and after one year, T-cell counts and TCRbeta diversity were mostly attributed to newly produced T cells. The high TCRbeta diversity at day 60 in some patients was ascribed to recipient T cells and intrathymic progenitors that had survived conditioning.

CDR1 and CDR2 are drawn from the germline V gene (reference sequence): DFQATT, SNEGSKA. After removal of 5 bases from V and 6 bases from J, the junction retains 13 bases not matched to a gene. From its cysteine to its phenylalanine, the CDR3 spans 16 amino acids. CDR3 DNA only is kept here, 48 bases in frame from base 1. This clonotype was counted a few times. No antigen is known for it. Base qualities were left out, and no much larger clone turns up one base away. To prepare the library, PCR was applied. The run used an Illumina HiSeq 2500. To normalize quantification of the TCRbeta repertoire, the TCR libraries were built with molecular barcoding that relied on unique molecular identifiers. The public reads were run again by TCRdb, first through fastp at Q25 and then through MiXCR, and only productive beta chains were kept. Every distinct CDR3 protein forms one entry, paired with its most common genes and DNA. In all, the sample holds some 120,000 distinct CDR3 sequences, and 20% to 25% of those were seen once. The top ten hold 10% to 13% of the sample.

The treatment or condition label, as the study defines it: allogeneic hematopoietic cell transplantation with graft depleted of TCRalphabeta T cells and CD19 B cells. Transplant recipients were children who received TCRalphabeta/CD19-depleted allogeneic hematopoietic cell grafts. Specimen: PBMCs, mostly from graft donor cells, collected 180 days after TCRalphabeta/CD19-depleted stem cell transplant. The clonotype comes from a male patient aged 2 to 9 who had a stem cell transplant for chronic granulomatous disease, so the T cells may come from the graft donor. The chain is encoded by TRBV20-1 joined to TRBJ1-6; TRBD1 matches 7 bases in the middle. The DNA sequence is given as TGCAGTGCTTTGGGAGGGGGCGGTTTTTTTAATTCACCCCTCCACTTT. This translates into CSALGGGGFFNSPLHF.